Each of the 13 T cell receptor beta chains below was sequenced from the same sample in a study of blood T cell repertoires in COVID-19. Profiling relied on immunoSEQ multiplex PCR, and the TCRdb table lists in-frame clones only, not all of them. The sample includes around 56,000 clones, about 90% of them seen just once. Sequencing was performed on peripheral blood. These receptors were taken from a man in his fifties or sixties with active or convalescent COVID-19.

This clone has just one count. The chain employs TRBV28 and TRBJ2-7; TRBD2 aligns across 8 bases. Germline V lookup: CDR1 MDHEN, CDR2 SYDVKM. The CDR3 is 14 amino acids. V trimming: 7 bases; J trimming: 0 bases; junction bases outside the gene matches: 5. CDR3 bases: TGTGCCAGCAAGAGCGGGGGTAGCTCCTACGAGCAGTACTTC. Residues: CASKSGGSSYEQYF. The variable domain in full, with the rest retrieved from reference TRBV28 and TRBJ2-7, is DVKVTQSSRYLVKRTGEKVFLECVQDMDHENMFWYRQDPGLGLRLIYFSYDVKMKEKGDIPEGYSVSREKKERFSLILESASTNQTSMYLCASKSGGSSYEQYFGPGTRLTVT.

This CDR3 reads CAIGGQGGNQPQHF. CDR3 in DNA: TGTGCCATCGGAGGCCAGGGGGGCAATCAGCCCCAGCATTTT. The genes are TRBV10-3 and TRBJ1-5, with 7 nucleotides matching TRBD1. J gave up 2 bases and V 8 bases, and 6 bases lay outside the gene matches. Germline V gives CDR1 ENHRY, CDR2 SYGVKD. CDR3 length equals 14 residues.

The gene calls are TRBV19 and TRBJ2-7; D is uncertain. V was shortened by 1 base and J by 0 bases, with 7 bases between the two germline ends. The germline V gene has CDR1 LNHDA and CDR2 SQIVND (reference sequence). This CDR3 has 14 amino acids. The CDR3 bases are TGTGCCAGTAGTATAGGGGCGAGCTCCTACGAGCAGTACTTC. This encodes CASSIGASSYEQYF.

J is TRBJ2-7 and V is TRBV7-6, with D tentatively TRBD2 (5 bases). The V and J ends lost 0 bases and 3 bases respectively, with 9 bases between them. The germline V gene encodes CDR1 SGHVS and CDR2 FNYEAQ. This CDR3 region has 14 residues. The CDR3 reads CASSLADGNYEQYF. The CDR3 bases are TGTGCCAGCAGCTTAGCCGACGGGAACTACGAGCAGTACTTC. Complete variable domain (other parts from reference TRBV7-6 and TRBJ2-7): GAGVSQSPRYKVTKRGQDVALRCDPISGHVSLYWYRQALGQGPEFLTYFNYEAQQDKSGLPNDRFSAERPEGSISTLTIQRTEQRDSAMYRCASSLADGNYEQYFGPGTRLTVT.

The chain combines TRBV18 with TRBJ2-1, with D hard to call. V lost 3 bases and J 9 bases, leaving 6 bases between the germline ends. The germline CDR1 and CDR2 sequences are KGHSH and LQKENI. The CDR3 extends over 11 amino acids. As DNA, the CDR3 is TGTGCCAGCTCACCGACGGGTGAGCAGTTCTTC. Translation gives CASSPTGEQFF.

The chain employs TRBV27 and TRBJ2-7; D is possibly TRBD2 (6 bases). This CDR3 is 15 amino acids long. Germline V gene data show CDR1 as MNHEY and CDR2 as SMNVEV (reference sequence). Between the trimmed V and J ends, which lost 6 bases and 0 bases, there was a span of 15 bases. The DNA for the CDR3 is TGTGCCAGCAGCGGATCGGGGACTTCCTCCTACGAGCAGTACTTC. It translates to CASSGSGTSSYEQYF.

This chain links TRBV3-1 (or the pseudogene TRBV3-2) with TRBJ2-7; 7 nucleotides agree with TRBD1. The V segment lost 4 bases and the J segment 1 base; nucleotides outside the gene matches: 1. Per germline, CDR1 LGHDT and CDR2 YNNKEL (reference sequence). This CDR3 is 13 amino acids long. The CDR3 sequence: CASSRQGSYEQYF. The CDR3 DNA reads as TGTGCCAGCAGCCGACAGGGATCCTACGAGCAGTACTTC.

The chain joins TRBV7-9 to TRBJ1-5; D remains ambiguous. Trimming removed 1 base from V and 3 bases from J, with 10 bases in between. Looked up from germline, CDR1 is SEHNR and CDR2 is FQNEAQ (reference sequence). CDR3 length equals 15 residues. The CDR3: CASSLVGGNNQPQHF. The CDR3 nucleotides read TGTGCCAGCAGCTTAGTAGGCGGTAACAATCAGCCCCAGCATTTT.

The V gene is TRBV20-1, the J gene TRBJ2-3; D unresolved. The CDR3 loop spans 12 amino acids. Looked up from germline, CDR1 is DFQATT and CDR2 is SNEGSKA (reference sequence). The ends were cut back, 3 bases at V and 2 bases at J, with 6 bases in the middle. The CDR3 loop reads CSASTTTDTQYF. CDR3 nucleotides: TGCAGTGCTAGTACTACCACAGATACGCAGTATTTT.

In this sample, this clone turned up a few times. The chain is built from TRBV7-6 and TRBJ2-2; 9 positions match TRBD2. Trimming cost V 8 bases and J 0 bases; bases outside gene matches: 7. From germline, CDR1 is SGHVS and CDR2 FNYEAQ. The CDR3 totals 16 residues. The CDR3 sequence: CASGGVAGANTGELFF. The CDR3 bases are TGTGCCAGCGGAGGGGTAGCGGGAGCGAACACCGGGGAGCTGTTTTTT.

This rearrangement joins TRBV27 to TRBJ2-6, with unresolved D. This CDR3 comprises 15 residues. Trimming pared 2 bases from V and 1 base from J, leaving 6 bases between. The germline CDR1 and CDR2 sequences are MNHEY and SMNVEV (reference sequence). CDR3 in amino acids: CASSLPLSGANVLTF. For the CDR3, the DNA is TGTGCCAGCAGTTTACCACTGTCTGGGGCCAACGTCCTGACTTTC.

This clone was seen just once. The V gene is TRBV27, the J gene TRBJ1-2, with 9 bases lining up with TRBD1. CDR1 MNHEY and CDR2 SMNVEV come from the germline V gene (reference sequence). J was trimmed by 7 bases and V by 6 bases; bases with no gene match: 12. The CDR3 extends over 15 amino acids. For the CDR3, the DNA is TGTGCCAGCAGGAGAGAAGGACAGGGGTATTTTGGCTACACCTTC. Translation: CASRREGQGYFGYTF.

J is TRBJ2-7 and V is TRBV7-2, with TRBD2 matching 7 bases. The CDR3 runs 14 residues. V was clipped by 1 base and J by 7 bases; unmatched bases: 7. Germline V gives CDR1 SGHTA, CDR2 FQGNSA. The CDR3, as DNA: TGTGCCAGCAGCTTAGGATCGGGACTATATGAGCAGTACTTC. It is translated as CASSLGSGLYEQYF.